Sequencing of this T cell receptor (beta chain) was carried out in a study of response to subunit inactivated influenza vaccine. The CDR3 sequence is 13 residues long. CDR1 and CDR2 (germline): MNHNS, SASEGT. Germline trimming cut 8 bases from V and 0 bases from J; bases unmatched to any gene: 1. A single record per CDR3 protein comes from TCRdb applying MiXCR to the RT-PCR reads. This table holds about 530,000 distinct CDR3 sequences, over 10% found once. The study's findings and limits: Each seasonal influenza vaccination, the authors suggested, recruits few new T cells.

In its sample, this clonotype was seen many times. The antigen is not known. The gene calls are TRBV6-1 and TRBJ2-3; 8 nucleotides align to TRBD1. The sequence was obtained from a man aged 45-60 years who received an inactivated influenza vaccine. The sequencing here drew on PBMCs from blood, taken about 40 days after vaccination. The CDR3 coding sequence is TGTGCCAGCCGACAGGGGAGCACAGATACGCAGTATTTT. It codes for CASRQGSTDTQYF.